The rows below give T cell receptor beta chains drawn from one sample of a study of blood T cell repertoires in COVID-19. Clones were sequenced by immunoSEQ multiplex PCR, and TCRdb holds only the in-frame ones, with some missing. Found here are 150,000 to 180,000 clones, around 82% of them singletons; the top ten hold 0.63%. Sample: peripheral blood. These receptors came from a man aged 55 to 70 with COVID-19, enrolled during active disease. CDR3s include the opening cysteine and the closing phenylalanine or tryptophan. The D gene is left open where the match is weak. Not all rows give a size; the values are once, few, many and, for expanded clones, a class.

J,size,length,V,D,CDR3,DNA
TRBJ2-7,NA,14,TRBV6-5,NA,CASSYTGANYEQYF,TGTGCCAGCAGTTACACGGGAGCGAACTACGAGCAGTACTTC
TRBJ2-3,once,14,TRBV5-1,NA,CASSLGDSTDTQYF,TGCGCCAGCAGCTTGGGGGACTCCACAGATACGCAGTATTTT
TRBJ2-3,NA,17,TRBV7-7,TRBD1,CASSRIPGQGSTDTQYF,TGTGCTAGCAGCCGGATTCCGGGACAGGGTAGCACAGATACGCAGTATTTT
TRBJ1-4,once,15,TRBV7-2,TRBD1,CASSLGRGPGEKLFF,TGTGCCAGCAGCTTGGGCAGGGGGCCTGGTGAAAAACTGTTTTTT
TRBJ2-7,NA,15,TRBV7-6,NA,CASSLESGAAYEQYF,TGTGCCAGCAGCTTAGAGTCAGGGGCGGCCTACGAGCAGTACTTC
TRBJ1-1,NA,15,TRBV5-1,TRBD1,CASSPSSGQGSEAFF,TGCGCCAGCAGTCCAAGCTCCGGACAGGGGTCGGAAGCTTTCTTT
TRBJ2-7,once,14,TRBV18,TRBD1,CASSLLTGSHEQYF,TGTGCCAGCTCACTACTGACAGGGTCCCACGAGCAGTACTTC
TRBJ2-2,NA,14,TRBV6-2/TRBV6-3,NA,CASSYMGQPGELFF,TGTGCCAGCAGTTACATGGGGCAGCCCGGGGAGCTGTTTTTT
TRBJ1-2,NA,15,TRBV6-4,TRBD1,CASSRDDRGVYGYTF,TGTGCCAGCAGTAGGGATGACAGGGGAGTTTATGGCTACACCTTC
TRBJ2-2,NA,16,TRBV10-3,TRBD1,CAISASGTGGGGELFF,TGTGCCATCAGTGCCTCCGGGACAGGGGGCGGCGGGGAGCTGTTTTTT
TRBJ1-2,NA,15,TRBV6-6,NA,CASSVMDTPPYGYTF,TGTGCCAGCAGTGTGATGGACACTCCGCCCTATGGCTACACCTTC
TRBJ1-6,once,18,TRBV9,TRBD1,CASSVGTGGPGDNSPLHF,TGTGCCAGCAGCGTAGGGACAGGGGGCCCAGGGGATAATTCACCCCTCCACTTT
TRBJ1-5,once,18,TRBV18,NA,CASSLNRQPTAQKKPQHF,TGTGCCAGCTCACTAAATCGACAGCCCACTGCCCAAAAAAAGCCCCAGCATTTT
TRBJ1-5,NA,16,TRBV5-5,TRBD1,CASSFRDSQFNQPQHF,TGTGCCAGCAGCTTCCGGGACAGCCAGTTCAATCAGCCCCAGCATTTT
TRBJ1-4,NA,15,TRBV2,TRBD1,CASSEAGQSYEKLFF,TGTGCCAGCAGTGAAGCGGGACAGAGTTATGAAAAACTGTTTTTT
TRBJ1-6,NA,14,TRBV19,NA,CASSGSSYNSPLHF,TGTGCCAGTAGTGGCAGTTCCTATAATTCACCCCTCCACTTT
TRBJ2-5,NA,15,TRBV11-3,NA,CASSPYPLARETQYF,TGTGCCAGCAGCCCGTACCCTCTAGCCCGCGAGACCCAGTACTTC
TRBJ2-7,NA,13,TRBV28,NA,CASYRESPYEQYF,TGTGCCAGCTACAGGGAATCCCCCTACGAGCAGTACTTC
TRBJ1-6,NA,15,TRBV27,NA,CASRVGGARGSPLHF,TGTGCCAGCAGAGTTGGGGGCGCCCGGGGTTCACCCCTCCACTTT
TRBJ2-1,NA,15,TRBV9,NA,CASSAQQFSYNEQFF,TGTGCCAGCAGCGCCCAACAGTTCTCCTACAATGAGCAGTTCTTC
TRBJ2-2,NA,15,TRBV24-1,NA,CATSDRGQNTGELFF,TGTGCCACCAGTGATCGAGGACAGAACACCGGGGAGCTGTTTTTT
TRBJ2-3,NA,15,TRBV5-1,TRBD1,CASSGQGDRWDTQYF,TGCGCCAGCAGCGGACAGGGGGATCGGTGGGATACGCAGTATTTT
TRBJ1-2,NA,14,TRBV28,NA,CASSLLGGRYGYTF,TGTGCCAGCAGTTTATTAGGGGGAAGGTATGGCTACACCTTC
TRBJ2-7,NA,14,TRBV6-2/TRBV6-3,NA,CASSYGGPPYEQYF,TGTGCCAGCAGTTACGGCGGGCCGCCCTACGAGCAGTACTTC
TRBJ1-1,once,15,TRBV7-8,NA,CASSLARQKNTEAFF,TGTGCCAGCAGCTTAGCGAGACAGAAGAACACTGAAGCTTTCTTT
TRBJ1-1,NA,14,TRBV28,TRBD1,CASSSGTVNTEAFF,TGTGCCAGCAGTTCCGGGACAGTGAACACTGAAGCTTTCTTT
TRBJ1-1,NA,13,TRBV6-5,NA,CASSLRVGTEAFF,TGTGCCAGCAGCCTCCGCGTCGGTACTGAAGCTTTCTTT
TRBJ1-4,NA,15,TRBV19,TRBD1,CASSMGQGVSEKLFF,TGTGCCAGTAGTATGGGACAGGGAGTAAGTGAAAAACTGTTTTTT
TRBJ1-1,NA,14,TRBV6-5,NA,CASSYAGLNTEAFF,TGTGCCAGCAGTTATGCGGGCTTGAACACTGAAGCTTTCTTT
TRBJ1-1,once,16,TRBV6-4,NA,CASSHPTTDSRTEAFF,TGTGCCAGCAGTCATCCCACCACGGACAGTCGGACTGAAGCTTTCTTT
TRBJ2-6,NA,16,TRBV19,NA,CASSPGVASGANVLTF,TGTGCCAGTAGCCCGGGGGTGGCGAGCGGGGCCAACGTCCTGACTTTC
TRBJ1-5,NA,16,TRBV19,TRBD1,CASSLQGAGGNQPQHF,TGTGCCAGTAGTTTACAGGGGGCGGGCGGCAATCAGCCCCAGCATTTT
TRBJ2-7,few,13,TRBV7-9,TRBD1,CASSPDRTYEQYF,TGTGCCAGCAGCCCGGACAGGACCTACGAGCAGTACTTC
TRBJ1-2,NA,13,TRBV30,TRBD1,CAWSPGGNYGYTF,TGTGCCTGGAGTCCAGGGGGCAACTATGGCTACACCTTC
TRBJ2-7,NA,13,TRBV29-1,TRBD1,CSVEMGTGYEQYF,TGCAGCGTTGAAATGGGGACAGGATACGAGCAGTACTTC
TRBJ2-1,once,15,TRBV5-1,TRBD2,CASSLAGATYNEQFF,TGCGCCAGCAGCTTAGCGGGAGCGACCTACAATGAGCAGTTCTTC
TRBJ2-1,NA,14,TRBV4-3,NA,CASSPFTGPNEQFF,TGCGCCAGCAGCCCCTTTACAGGGCCCAATGAGCAGTTCTTC
TRBJ2-1,NA,11,TRBV20-1,NA,CSAKIAEIEFF,TGCAGTGCAAAGATAGCGGAGATCGAGTTCTTC